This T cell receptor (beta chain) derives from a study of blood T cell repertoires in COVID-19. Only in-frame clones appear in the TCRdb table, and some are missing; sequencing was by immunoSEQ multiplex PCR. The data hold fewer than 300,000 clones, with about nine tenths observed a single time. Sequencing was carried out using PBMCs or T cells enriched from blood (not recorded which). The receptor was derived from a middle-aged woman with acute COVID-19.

CDR3 in DNA: TGTGCCAGTAGTATTTCTCTTTCGGGAGGGGAGACCCAGTACTTC. It codes for CASSISLSGGETQYF. This chain uses TRBV19 with TRBJ2-5; TRBD2 agrees at 8 bases. J lost 5 bases, V lost 3 bases, and 8 bases had no gene match. The germline V gene has CDR1 LNHDA and CDR2 SQIVND (reference sequence). The CDR3 consists of 15 residues.